These T cell receptor beta chains were read from a single sample in a study of cytomegalovirus exposure and HLA in healthy donors. TCRdb's copy holds only in-frame clones and misses some; the assay was immunoSEQ multiplex PCR. The table has about 110,000 clones, approximately 85% seen once. The sequenced material came from PBMCs. The receptors were gathered from a woman aged 18-29 years in good health and CMV-seronegative. The CDR3 runs from the conserved cysteine through the conserved F or W. The D gene is left open where the match is weak. Only some rows state a clone size, as once, few, many or a class for expanded clones.

size: -; D: -; V: TRBV2; J: TRBJ1-1; CDR3: CASSEAWATEAFF; DNA: TGTGCCAGCAGTGAAGCGTGGGCCACTGAAGCTTTCTTT
size: -; D: -; V: TRBV28; J: TRBJ2-7; CDR3: CASRKSGISYEQYF; DNA: TGTGCCAGCAGGAAATCCGGGATCTCCTACGAGCAGTACTTC
size: few; D: -; V: TRBV7-8; J: TRBJ2-7; CDR3: CASSSSSAYEQYF; DNA: TGTGCCAGCAGCTCTTCCTCCGCGTACGAGCAGTACTTC
size: -; D: TRBD1; V: TRBV7-3; J: TRBJ1-1; CDR3: CASSLQGVTEAFF; DNA: TGTGCCAGCAGCTTACAGGGGGTCACTGAAGCTTTCTTT
size: -; D: -; V: TRBV29-1; J: TRBJ2-5; CDR3: CSVSSLLETQYF; DNA: TGCAGCGTTTCCTCACTTTTAGAGACCCAGTACTTC
size: many; D: TRBD1; V: TRBV30; J: TRBJ1-2; CDR3: CAWRGRGRNGYTF; DNA: TGTGCCTGGAGAGGCAGGGGGCGCAACGGCTACACCTTC
size: -; D: -; V: TRBV30; J: TRBJ2-5; CDR3: CAWSVGAGLETQYF; DNA: TGTGCCTGGAGTGTTGGGGCGGGGCTAGAGACCCAGTACTTC
size: -; D: -; V: TRBV25-1; J: TRBJ2-7; CDR3: CASRDISYEQYF; DNA: TGTGCCAGTAGGGACATCTCCTACGAGCAGTACTTC
size: -; D: TRBD2; V: TRBV28; J: TRBJ2-1; CDR3: CASTVRTSGGNEQFF; DNA: TGTGCCAGCACCGTAAGGACTAGCGGGGGCAATGAGCAGTTCTTC
size: -; D: -; V: TRBV7-9; J: TRBJ2-5; CDR3: CASSPSETQYF; DNA: TGTGCCAGCAGCCCCTCAGAGACCCAGTACTTC
size: -; D: -; V: TRBV9; J: TRBJ2-5; CDR3: CASSKSAGETQYF; DNA: TGTGCCAGCAGCAAATCCGCCGGTGAGACCCAGTACTTC
size: -; D: TRBD2; V: TRBV6-1; J: TRBJ2-3; CDR3: CASSDGGATDTQYF; DNA: TGTGCCAGCAGTGACGGGGGGGCCACAGATACGCAGTATTTT
size: -; D: -; V: TRBV6-6; J: TRBJ1-2; CDR3: CASSYAEPNGYTF; DNA: TGTGCCAGCAGTTACGCAGAACCCAATGGCTACACCTTC
size: -; D: TRBD1; V: TRBV9; J: TRBJ2-7; CDR3: CASSVGTDSYEQYF; DNA: TGTGCCAGCAGCGTCGGGACAGACTCCTACGAGCAGTACTTC
size: -; D: -; V: TRBV6-1; J: TRBJ1-1; CDR3: CASSDGREAFF; DNA: TGTGCCAGCAGTGACGGGAGGGAAGCTTTCTTT
size: few; D: -; V: TRBV7-9; J: TRBJ2-5; CDR3: CASSINGETQYF; DNA: TGTGCCAGCAGCATAAATGGCGAGACCCAGTACTTC
size: -; D: -; V: TRBV11-2; J: TRBJ2-3; CDR3: CASSVGGDTQYF; DNA: TGTGCCAGCTCGGTTGGGGGGGATACGCAGTATTTT
size: -; D: -; V: TRBV4-2; J: TRBJ2-1; CDR3: CASSRSQGKDYNEQFF; DNA: TGTGCCAGCAGCCGATCTCAGGGAAAAGACTACAATGAGCAGTTCTTC
size: -; D: TRBD2; V: TRBV2; J: TRBJ2-3; CDR3: CASSGLRGDTQYF; DNA: TGTGCCAGCAGTGGTCTGCGGGGGGATACGCAGTATTTT
size: -; D: -; V: TRBV9; J: TRBJ2-3; CDR3: CASSVALASTDTQYF; DNA: TGTGCCAGCAGCGTAGCACTAGCTAGCACAGATACGCAGTATTTT
size: -; D: TRBD2; V: TRBV6-4; J: TRBJ2-3; CDR3: CASSDSVSSGGADTQYF; DNA: TGTGCCAGCAGTGACTCGGTATCTAGCGGGGGGGCAGATACGCAGTATTTT
size: -; D: TRBD1; V: TRBV5-4; J: TRBJ2-3; CDR3: CASSLKGQGADTQYF; DNA: TGTGCCAGCAGCTTGAAAGGACAGGGGGCAGATACGCAGTATTTT
size: -; D: -; V: TRBV6-5; J: TRBJ2-7; CDR3: CASSYHRLGSYEQYF; DNA: TGTGCCAGCAGTTACCACAGGCTGGGCTCCTACGAGCAGTACTTC
size: -; D: TRBD1; V: TRBV18; J: TRBJ1-1; CDR3: CASSLRTGVAEAFF; DNA: TGTGCCAGCTCACTCCGGACAGGCGTAGCTGAAGCTTTCTTT
size: few; D: -; V: TRBV4-1; J: TRBJ1-2; CDR3: CASSQDRTDGYTF; DNA: TGCGCCAGCAGCCAAGATCGGACAGATGGCTACACCTTC
size: -; D: TRBD1; V: TRBV19; J: TRBJ1-2; CDR3: CASSTSGGVNYGYTF; DNA: TGTGCCAGTAGTACTTCAGGGGGAGTCAACTATGGCTACACCTTC
size: -; D: -; V: TRBV30; J: TRBJ1-5; CDR3: CAWTRSSNQPQHF; DNA: TGTGCCTGGACTAGGAGTAGCAATCAGCCCCAGCATTTT
size: -; D: TRBD2; V: TRBV6-4; J: TRBJ2-3; CDR3: CASSDSSGGSGRDTQYF; DNA: TGTGCCAGCAGTGACTCTAGCGGGGGCTCCGGAAGGGATACGCAGTATTTT
size: -; D: -; V: TRBV27; J: TRBJ2-7; CDR3: CASSLSEVYEQYF; DNA: TGTGCCAGCAGTTTATCGGAGGTTTACGAGCAGTACTTC
size: -; D: -; V: TRBV19; J: TRBJ1-2; CDR3: CASSPWLSSSDGYTF; DNA: TGTGCCAGTAGCCCATGGCTTTCGAGCAGCGATGGCTACACCTTC
size: -; D: -; V: TRBV4-1; J: TRBJ2-2; CDR3: CASSPGWAGELFF; DNA: TGCGCCAGCAGCCCCGGGTGGGCCGGGGAGCTGTTTTTT
size: few; D: -; V: TRBV4-1; J: TRBJ1-1; CDR3: CASRRGPQNTEAFF; DNA: TGCGCCAGCAGGCGGGGACCGCAGAACACTGAAGCTTTCTTT
size: -; D: TRBD1; V: TRBV6-1; J: TRBJ2-7; CDR3: CASRNRDRVTEQYF; DNA: TGTGCCAGCAGGAACCGGGACAGGGTAACCGAGCAGTACTTC
size: -; D: -; V: TRBV29-1; J: TRBJ2-1; CDR3: CSVAPNGNEQFF; DNA: TGCAGCGTTGCCCCAAACGGCAATGAGCAGTTCTTC
size: -; D: TRBD1; V: TRBV2; J: TRBJ1-2; CDR3: CASSDRGIDGYTF; DNA: TGTGCCAGCAGCGACAGGGGTATTGATGGCTACACCTTC
size: -; D: TRBD2; V: TRBV28; J: TRBJ2-3; CDR3: CASSPGTSPDTQYF; DNA: TGTGCCAGCAGTCCCGGGACTAGCCCAGATACGCAGTATTTT